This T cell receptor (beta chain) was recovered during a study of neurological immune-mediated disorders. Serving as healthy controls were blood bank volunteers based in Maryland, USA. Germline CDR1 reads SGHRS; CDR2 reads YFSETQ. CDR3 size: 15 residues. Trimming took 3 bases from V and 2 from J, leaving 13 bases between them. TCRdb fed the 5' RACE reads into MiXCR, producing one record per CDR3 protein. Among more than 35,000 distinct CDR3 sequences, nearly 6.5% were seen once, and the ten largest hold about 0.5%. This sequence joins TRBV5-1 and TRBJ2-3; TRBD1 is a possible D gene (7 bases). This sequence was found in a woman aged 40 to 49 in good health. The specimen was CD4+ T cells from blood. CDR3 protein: CASSYGGQNTDTQYF. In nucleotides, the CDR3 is TGCGCCAGCAGCTACGGGGGACAGAACACAGATACGCAGTATTTT. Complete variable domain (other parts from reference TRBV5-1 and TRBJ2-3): KAGVTQTPRYLIKTRGQQVTLSCSPISGHRSVSWYQQTPGQGLQFLFEYFSETQRNKGNFPGRFSGRQFSNSRSEMNVSTLELGDSALYLCASSYGGQNTDTQYFGPGTRLTVL.